A single sample is the source of the 22 T cell receptor beta chains below, sequenced in a study of regulatory T cells in long-lasting Graves disease. Described time point: persistent/refractory GD, antithyroid drugs over 5 years with positive TRAb. The authors made the TCR library using RNA they extracted from PBMCs. Building of the TCR beta libraries involved iRepertoire HTBI primers and Arm-PCR of CDR3 regions. In TCRdb, the multiplex PCR reads were re-called with MiXCR into one record per CDR3 protein. The table records roughly 470,000 distinct CDR3 sequences, less than 25% of them present only once. Sequenced material: peripheral blood mononuclear cells (PBMCs), taken when the disease was refractory, from a patient treated with antithyroid drugs. These receptors all stem from a female donor with Graves disease.

This clonotype was seen a handful of times. The chain is built from TRBV5-1 and TRBJ1-2; D gene unclear. The CDR3 has 15 residues. The V and J ends lost 2 bases and 2 bases respectively, with 13 bases between them. Per the germline V gene, CDR1 is SGHRS and CDR2 is YFSETQ. The CDR3 DNA sequence: TGCGCCAGCAGCTTAGACGGTCCGGAGAACTATGGCTACACCTTC. Translated, it gives CASSLDGPENYGYTF.

This clonotype was found a few times. This chain uses TRBV4-1 with TRBJ2-7; 9 bases are a match to TRBD2. Germline trimming cut 3 bases from V and 4 bases from J; bases unmatched to any gene: 7. In germline, CDR1 is MGHRA, CDR2 YSYEKL. The CDR3 covers 15 residues. The CDR3 is CASSHVAGGPYEQYF. The CDR3 nucleotides read TGCGCCAGCAGCCATGTTGCGGGAGGGCCTTACGAGCAGTACTTC.

The V and J genes are TRBV28 and TRBJ2-7, with D maybe TRBD1 (5 bases). The CDR3 is 17 residues long. V lost 6 bases and J 1 base, leaving 22 bases between the germline ends. Looked up from germline, CDR1 is MDHEN and CDR2 is SYDVKM. Here the CDR3 DNA reads TGTGCCAGCAGCCTGGTCATGTTAGGGGCCGGATCCTACGAGCAGTACTTC. Protein sequence: CASSLVMLGAGSYEQYF.

The chain joins TRBV12-3 or TRBV12-4 to TRBJ1-4; D unclear. The CDR3 is made up of 14 amino acids. Trimming left V 2 bases short and J 7 bases short, with 11 bases between. DNA for the CDR3: TGTGCCAGCAGTTTACACAGTACGTCTGAAAAACTGTTTTTT. Protein product: CASSLHSTSEKLFF.

This chain links TRBV9 with TRBJ2-7, with 10 bases that match TRBD2. Germline values: CDR1 SGDLS, CDR2 YYNGEE. Unmatched junction bases numbered 8, after V lost 4 bases and J lost 1 base. This CDR3 is built from 16 residues. The CDR3 sequence is CASSPDSGRWSYEQYF. The DNA of the CDR3 is TGTGCCAGCAGCCCCGATAGCGGGAGGTGGTCCTACGAGCAGTACTTC. Filled out from reference TRBV9 and TRBJ2-7, the complete variable domain reads DSGVTQTPKHLITATGQRVTLRCSPRSGDLSVYWYQQSLDQGLQFLIQYYNGEERAKGNILERFSAQQFPDLHSELNLSSLELGDSALYFCASSPDSGRWSYEQYFGPGTRLTVT.

The genes are TRBV20-1 and TRBJ2-2; possibly TRBD2 for D (5 bases). In germline, CDR1 is DFQATT, CDR2 SNEGSKA (reference sequence). V lost 6 bases and J 4 bases, leaving 12 bases between the germline ends. The CDR3 is 13 amino acids. CDR3 nucleotides: TGCAGTGCCGCCAGCGGTGGCACCGGGGAGCTGTTTTTT. It is translated as CSAASGGTGELFF.

The sample holds many counts of this clonotype. This rearrangement joins TRBV6-5 to TRBJ2-1; 8 bases are shared with TRBD1. Germline V gene sequence: CDR1 MNHEY, CDR2 SVGAGI. There are 16 residues in the CDR3. V was clipped by 2 bases and J by 5 bases; unmatched bases: 8. The CDR3 protein is CASSYPRTGSDNEQFF. DNA for the CDR3: TGTGCCAGCAGTTACCCTAGGACAGGGTCCGACAATGAGCAGTTCTTC.

This clonotype was recorded a few times. J is TRBJ1-5 and V is TRBV20-1, with D unclear. With 5 bases removed from V and 0 bases from J, the gap between germline ends came to 8 bases. CDR3 size: 13 residues. The germline CDR1 and CDR2 sequences are DFQATT and SNEGSKA (reference sequence). As DNA, the CDR3 is TGCAGTGCTGCAGACGATAGCAATCAGCCCCAGCATTTT. Protein product: CSAADDSNQPQHF.

This clonotype was recorded at least ten times. CDR3 in DNA: TGTGCCAGCAGCCCTGTAAGGGGCGAGGGCTACACCTTC. Amino acids: CASSPVRGEGYTF. The genes are TRBV11-1 and TRBJ1-2, with D possibly matching TRBD1 (5 bases). Germline V gene lookup returns CDR1 SGHAT and CDR2 FQDESV (reference sequence). The CDR3 sequence is 13 residues long. V was trimmed by 5 bases and J by 8 bases, leaving 15 bases between them.

The CDR3 DNA reads TGTGCCAGCAGCGGTGACCGCTCGGATGAAGCTTTCTTT. Translated, it gives CASSGDRSDEAFF. The rearrangement links TRBV9 to TRBJ1-1; the D is unclear. V lost 3 bases and J lost 7, with 13 bases in between. Germline V gene lookup returns CDR1 SGDLS and CDR2 YYNGEE. This CDR3 is built from 13 residues.

The chain joins TRBV6-1 to TRBJ2-1, with D tentatively TRBD1 (6 bases). This CDR3 has 14 residues. Deletions cut 6 bases from V and 9 bases from J, with 18 bases between. CDR1 and CDR2 from the germline V gene are MNHNS and SASEGT. The CDR3 loop reads CASSHTRTGTEQFF. The CDR3 DNA reads TGTGCCAGCAGCCACACCAGAACAGGGACTGAGCAGTTCTTC.

This clonotype appeared many times. The chain recombines TRBV6-2 or TRBV6-3 with TRBJ1-6; D is undetermined. This CDR3 comprises 15 residues. Trimming left V 2 bases short and J 7 bases short, with 12 bases between. From germline, CDR1 is MNHEY and CDR2 SVGEGT. In nucleotides, the CDR3 is TGTGCCAGCAGTTACGGTCAAGGAGGGAATTCACCCCTCCACTTT. Encoded protein: CASSYGQGGNSPLHF.

Ten or more counts support this clonotype. V usage is TRBV28 and J usage is TRBJ1-1; D is uncertain. The CDR3 sequence is 14 residues long. V was trimmed by 3 bases and J by 2 bases, leaving 10 bases between them. Germline V CDR1 and CDR2: MDHEN, SYDVKM. CDR3: CASSFRGTNTEAFF. The CDR3 DNA reads as TGTGCCAGCAGTTTTCGCGGAACCAACACTGAAGCTTTCTTT. The full variable domain, in which reference TRBV28 and TRBJ1-1 provide the parts outside the CDR3, is DVKVTQSSRYLVKRTGEKVFLECVQDMDHENMFWYRQDPGLGLRLIYFSYDVKMKEKGDIPEGYSVSREKKERFSLILESASTNQTSMYLCASSFRGTNTEAFFGQGTRLTVV.

This chain links TRBV18 with TRBJ2-7; D may match TRBD1 or TRBD2 (5 bases each). Germline V gives CDR1 KGHSH, CDR2 LQKENI. The V end lost 5 bases, the J end lost 4 bases, and 18 bases lay between the germline ends. There are 15 residues in the CDR3. This CDR3 reads CASSMAQGAGYEQYF. CDR3 DNA: TGTGCCAGCTCAATGGCCCAAGGGGCGGGTTACGAGCAGTACTTC.

The chain carries TRBV6-9 and TRBJ1-5; possible D gene TRBD1, 5 bases. Germline CDR1 reads MNHGY; CDR2 reads SVAAGI. The CDR3 extends over 14 amino acids. V lost 2 bases, J lost 9 bases, and 14 bases lay in between. CDR3 bases: TGTGCCAGCAGTTATAACAGTTTCCAGGGGCCCCAGCATTTT. This encodes CASSYNSFQGPQHF.

This chain connects TRBV5-1 to TRBJ1-2; possible D gene TRBD1, 6 bases. Trimming stripped 3 bases from V and 4 bases from J, with 13 bases between. This CDR3 is built from 14 residues. Germline lookup yields CDR1 SGHRS and CDR2 YFSETQ. As DNA, the CDR3 is TGCGCCAGCAGCTCCGCGGACAGAGGCTATGGCTACACCTTC. It yields the protein CASSSADRGYGYTF.

This CDR3 is CASSESVGQGTYEQYF. The CDR3 nucleotides are TGTGCCAGCAGCGAAAGCGTGGGACAGGGGACGTACGAGCAGTACTTC. The genes are TRBV7-9 and TRBJ2-7, with 10 bases matching TRBD1. With V trimmed by 5 bases and J by 4 bases, 11 bases remained unmatched. There are 16 residues in the CDR3. CDR1 and CDR2 from the germline V gene are SEHNR and FQNEAQ (reference sequence).

This clonotype was counted ten times or more. This chain links TRBV20-1 with TRBJ1-1, with 7 bases matching TRBD1. CDR3 length: 13 residues. V was pared by 5 bases and J by 3 bases, with 6 bases of the junction left unmatched. Germline V gene sequence: CDR1 DFQATT, CDR2 SNEGSKA (reference sequence). This CDR3 reads CSAEGALDTEAFF. In DNA, the CDR3 is TGCAGTGCTGAGGGGGCTTTGGACACTGAAGCTTTCTTT.

The sample holds many counts of this clonotype. V usage is TRBV6-2 or TRBV6-3 and J usage is TRBJ1-4; D unclear. CDR3 length: 12 residues. V was shortened by 2 bases and J by 7 bases, with 5 bases between the two germline ends. From germline, CDR1 is MNHEY and CDR2 SVGEGT. This CDR3 reads CASSYRVEKLFF. The CDR3 region has the DNA TGTGCCAGCAGTTACAGGGTTGAAAAACTGTTTTTT.

The chain is built from TRBV19 and TRBJ1-1; TRBD1 aligns across 7 bases. There are 16 residues in the CDR3. The germline V gene has CDR1 LNHDA and CDR2 SQIVND (reference sequence). Losses at the gene ends were 6 bases for V and 5 bases for J; bases not matched to a gene: 15. The CDR3 DNA is TGTGCCAGTAGGAACCTTCGACAGGGTAGTCGGACTGAAGCTTTCTTT. It is translated as CASRNLRQGSRTEAFF.

This clonotype was counted many times. This rearrangement joins TRBV28 to TRBJ1-2, with 9 nucleotides matching TRBD1. The germline V gene encodes CDR1 MDHEN and CDR2 SYDVKM. V lost 6 bases and J lost 8; bases outside the gene matches: 7. The length of the CDR3 is 13 residues. The CDR3 protein is CASRLPGQGGYTF. The CDR3 DNA follows: TGTGCCAGCAGACTCCCGGGACAGGGAGGCTACACCTTC.

The rearrangement uses TRBV27 and TRBJ2-2; D perhaps matches TRBD2 (6 bases). V gave up 7 bases and J gave up 4 bases, with 13 bases separating them. The CDR3 is 14 residues long. CDR1 MNHEY and CDR2 SMNVEV come from the germline V gene (reference sequence). The CDR3 bases are TGTGCCAGCACCAGGGCCGGGAGCACCGGGGAGCTGTTTTTT. This translates into CASTRAGSTGELFF.